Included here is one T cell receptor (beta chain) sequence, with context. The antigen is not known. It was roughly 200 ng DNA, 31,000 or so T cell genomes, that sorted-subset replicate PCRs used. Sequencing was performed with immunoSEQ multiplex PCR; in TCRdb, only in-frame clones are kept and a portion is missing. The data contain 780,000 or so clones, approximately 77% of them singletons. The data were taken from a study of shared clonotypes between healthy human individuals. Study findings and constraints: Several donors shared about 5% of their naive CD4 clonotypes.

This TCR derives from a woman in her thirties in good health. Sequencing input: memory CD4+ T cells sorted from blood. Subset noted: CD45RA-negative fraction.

The CDR3 spells CASNQTVTGNTIYF. DNA for the CDR3: TGTGCCAGCAATCAGACAGTAACTGGAAACACCATATATTTT. The rearrangement uses TRBV28 and TRBJ1-3, with D possibly matching TRBD1 (5 bases). CDR1 is MDHEN and CDR2 is SYDVKM in the germline V gene. V lost 7 bases to trimming and J lost 2 bases, with 12 bases between them. CDR3 length equals 14 residues. Together with reference TRBV28 and TRBJ1-3, the CDR3 gives the full variable domain: DVKVTQSSRYLVKRTGEKVFLECVQDMDHENMFWYRQDPGLGLRLIYFSYDVKMKEKGDIPEGYSVSREKKERFSLILESASTNQTSMYLCASNQTVTGNTIYFGEGSWLTVV.